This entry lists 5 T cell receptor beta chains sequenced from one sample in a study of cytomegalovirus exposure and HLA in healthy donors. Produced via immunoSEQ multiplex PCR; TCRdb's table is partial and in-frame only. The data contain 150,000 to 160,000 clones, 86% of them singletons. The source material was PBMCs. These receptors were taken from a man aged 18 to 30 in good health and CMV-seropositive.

The DNA of the CDR3 is TGTGCCAGCAGCTTAGGGGTAGCTTCAGATACGCAGTATTTT. Protein product: CASSLGVASDTQYF. The rearrangement links TRBV13 to TRBJ2-3; unclear D gene. CDR3 length: 14 amino acids. In germline, CDR1 is PRHDT, CDR2 FYEKMQ (reference sequence). V dropped 0 bases and J dropped 4 bases, with 8 bases sitting between them.

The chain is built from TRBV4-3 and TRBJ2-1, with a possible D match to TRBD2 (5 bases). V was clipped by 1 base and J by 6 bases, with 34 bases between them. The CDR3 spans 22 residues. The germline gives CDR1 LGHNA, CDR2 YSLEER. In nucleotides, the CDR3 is TGCGCCAGCAGCCAAGTCATCCCAGCACGGTGGCCGACCCCCCTCGCGGGCAATGAGCAGTTCTTC. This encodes CASSQVIPARWPTPLAGNEQFF.

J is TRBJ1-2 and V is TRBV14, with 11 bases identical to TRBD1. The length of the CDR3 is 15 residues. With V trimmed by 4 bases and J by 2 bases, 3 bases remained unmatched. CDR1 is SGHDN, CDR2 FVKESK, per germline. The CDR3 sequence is CASSPWTGGNYGYTF. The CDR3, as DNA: TGTGCCAGCAGCCCTTGGACAGGGGGCAACTATGGCTACACCTTC. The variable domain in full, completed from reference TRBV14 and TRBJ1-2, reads EAGVTQFPSHSVIEKGQTVTLRCDPISGHDNLYWYRRVMGKEIKFLLHFVKESKQDESGMPNNRFLAERTGGTYSTLKVQPAELEDSGVYFCASSPWTGGNYGYTFGSGTRLTVV.

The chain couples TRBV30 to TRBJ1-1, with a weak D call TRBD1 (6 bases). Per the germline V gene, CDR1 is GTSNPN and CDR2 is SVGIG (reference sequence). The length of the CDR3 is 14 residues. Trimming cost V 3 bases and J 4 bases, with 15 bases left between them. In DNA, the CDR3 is TGTGCCTGGAGGACGTACAGGGCGGCCACTGAAGCTTTCTTT. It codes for CAWRTYRAATEAFF. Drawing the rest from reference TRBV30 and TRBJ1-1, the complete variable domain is SQTIHQWPATLVQPVGSPLSLECTVEGTSNPNLYWYRQAAGRGLQLLFYSVGIGQISSEVPQNLSASRPQDRQFILSSKKLLLSDSGFYLCAWRTYRAATEAFFGQGTRLTVV.

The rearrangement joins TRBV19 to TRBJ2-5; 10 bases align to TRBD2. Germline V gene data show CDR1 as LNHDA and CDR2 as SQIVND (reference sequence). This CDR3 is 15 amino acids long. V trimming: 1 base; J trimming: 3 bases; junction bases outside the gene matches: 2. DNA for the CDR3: TGTGCCAGTAGTATAGGGCTAGCGGGGGAAGAGACCCAGTACTTC. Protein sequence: CASSIGLAGEETQYF.